This T cell receptor beta chain was captured in a study of T cell clonotyping in hematopoietic cell transplantation (dated by TCRdb to the early 2020s). Context from the whole study: The study collected some 150 blood samples from under 45 consecutive transplant recipients and their related donors. Patient recruitment ran from late 2015 to January 2017, and follow-up continued until late 2020 or death.

A word on this clone: Its antigen specificity is not known. No per-base quality is available; no much larger clone lies one base away.

TCR beta CDR3 regions were amplified from genomic DNA with the immunoSEQ assay, a bias-controlled multiplex PCR using V- and J-specific primers. A second PCR step added a proprietary barcode and Illumina adapter sequences to the CDR3 amplicons. An Illumina MiSeq instrument was used for sequencing of the CDR3 libraries. The authors' analysis ran thus. Export and quality control were performed with immunoSEQ Analyzer 3.0, and downstream analyses were performed with R Bioconductor and Immunarch. Only productive rearrangements in the normalized downsampled data set were used to calculate repertoire metrics. Pathologically expanded clonotypes were defined as those larger than 5 templates in the normalized cohort. The Inverse Simpson Index served as the measure of repertoire diversity. The non-normalized data set was used for CMV-specificity analyses so that all clonotypes could be captured. TCRdb took over this immuneACCESS table, retaining in-frame rearrangements with V and J assigned. Such tables are incomplete; in checked studies, under half of the missing clones stem from an unresolved V gene, and the remainder is unexplained. V, J and clone size are taken as reported in that table, and D and trimming were inferred from the DNA itself. This sample has some 30,000 clones in its table, and 90% to 96% of those were observed once. In total, the top ten clones hold approximately 1.5% of the sample.

Including cysteine and phenylalanine, the CDR3 has 13 amino acids. Of all the DNA, just the CDR3 is kept, 39 bases in frame from base 1. V and J are trimmed by 6 bases and 0 bases, and the gene matches miss 4 bases of the junction. The germline V gene provides CDR1 SQVTM and CDR2 ANQGSEA. Overall results and qualifications from the work: The sample size was limited, and CD4 and CD8 repertoire contributions could not be separated because cells were not sorted. Overlap with donor repertoires was found for only a small fraction of recipient repertoires, with over 95% found to appear de novo at the given depth. Recipient TCR diversity fell after transplant, with pathologically expanded clonotypes rising progressively from day 30 to day 180. Broader TCR repertoire diversity after transplant was predicted by Inverse Simpson Index values from donors and from recipients before transplant.

Blood samples for TCR beta sequencing were provided by related transplant donors. Using Nuclei Lysis Solution, genomic DNA was extracted from unfractionated peripheral blood mononuclear cells that were either fresh or cryopreserved. Here the chain combines TRBV29-1 and TRBJ1-2, and TRBD1 aligns with 7 junction nucleotides. This clonotype originated in a man aged 50 to 59 in good health. Some clones in this sample may be carry-over from other donors' samples. Sequencing was carried out using peripheral blood mononuclear cells. The encoded CDR3 is CSVSTGSNYGYTF. The nucleotides read TGCAGCGTCTCGACAGGGTCTAACTATGGCTACACCTTC.